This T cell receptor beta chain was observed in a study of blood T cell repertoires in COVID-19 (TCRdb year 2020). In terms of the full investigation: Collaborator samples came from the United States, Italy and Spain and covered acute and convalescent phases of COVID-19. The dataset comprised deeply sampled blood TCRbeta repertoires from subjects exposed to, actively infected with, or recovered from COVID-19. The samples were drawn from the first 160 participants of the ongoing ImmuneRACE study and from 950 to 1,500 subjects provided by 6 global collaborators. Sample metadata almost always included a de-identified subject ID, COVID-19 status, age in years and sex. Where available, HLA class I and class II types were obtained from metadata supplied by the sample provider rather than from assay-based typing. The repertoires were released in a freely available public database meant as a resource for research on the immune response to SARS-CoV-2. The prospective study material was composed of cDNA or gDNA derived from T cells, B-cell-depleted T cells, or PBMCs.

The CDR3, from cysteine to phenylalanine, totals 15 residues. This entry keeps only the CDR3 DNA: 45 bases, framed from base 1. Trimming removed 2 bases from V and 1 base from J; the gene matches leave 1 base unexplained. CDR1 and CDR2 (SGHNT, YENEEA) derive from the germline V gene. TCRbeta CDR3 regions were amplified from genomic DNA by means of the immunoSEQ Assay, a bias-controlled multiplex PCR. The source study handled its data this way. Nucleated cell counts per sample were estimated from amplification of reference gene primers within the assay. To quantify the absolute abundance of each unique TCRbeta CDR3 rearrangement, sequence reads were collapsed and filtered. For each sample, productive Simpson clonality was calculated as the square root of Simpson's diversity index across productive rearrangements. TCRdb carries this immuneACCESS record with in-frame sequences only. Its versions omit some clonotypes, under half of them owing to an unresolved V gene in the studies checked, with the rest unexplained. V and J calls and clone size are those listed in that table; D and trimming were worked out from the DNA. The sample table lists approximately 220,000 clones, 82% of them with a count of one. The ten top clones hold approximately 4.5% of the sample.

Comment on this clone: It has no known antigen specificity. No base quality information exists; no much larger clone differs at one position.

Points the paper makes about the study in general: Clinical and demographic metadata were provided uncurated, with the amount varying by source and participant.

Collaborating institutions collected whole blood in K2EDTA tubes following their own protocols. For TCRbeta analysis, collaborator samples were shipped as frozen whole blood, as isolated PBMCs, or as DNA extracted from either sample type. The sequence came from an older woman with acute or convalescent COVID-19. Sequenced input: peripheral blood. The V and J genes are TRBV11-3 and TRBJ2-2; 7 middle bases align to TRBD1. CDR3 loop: CASSLRTGNTGELFF. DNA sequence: TGTGCCAGCAGCTTAAGGACAGGGAACACCGGGGAGCTGTTTTTT.